The source of this TCR beta chain is a study of patients and donors after allogeneic stem cell transplantation. TCRdb re-derived calls from the RT-PCR reads in MiXCR, one entry per CDR3 protein. The sample holds about a million distinct CDR3 sequences, more than 15% seen once. This CDR3 comprises 15 residues. The ends were cut back, 5 bases at V and 2 bases at J, with 13 bases in the middle. This clonotype was seen repeatedly, ten times or more. This clonotype was sampled from a human donor who was either an allogeneic HSCT recipient or a stem cell or donor lymphocyte infusion donor (not recorded which). It is not recorded whose cells these are; they may come from a transplant donor. The chain has TRBV12-3 or TRBV12-4 and TRBJ1-5, with TRBD1 as a possible D gene (5 bases). Source material: blood, either unsorted or a sorted T cell fraction (not recorded which). CDR3 nucleotide sequence: TGTGCCAGCAGTCCCACAGGAGGCGGCAATCAGCCCCAGCATTTT. Its translation: CASSPTGGGNQPQHF.